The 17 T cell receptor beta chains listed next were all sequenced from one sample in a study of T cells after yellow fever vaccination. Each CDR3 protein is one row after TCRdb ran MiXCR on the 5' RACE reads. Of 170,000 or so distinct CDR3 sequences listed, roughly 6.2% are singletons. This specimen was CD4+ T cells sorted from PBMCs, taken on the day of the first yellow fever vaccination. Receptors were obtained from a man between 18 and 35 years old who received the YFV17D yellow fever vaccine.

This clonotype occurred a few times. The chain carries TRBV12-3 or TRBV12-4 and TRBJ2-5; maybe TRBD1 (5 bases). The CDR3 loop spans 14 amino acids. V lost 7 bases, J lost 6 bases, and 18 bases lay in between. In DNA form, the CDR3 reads TGTGCCAGCACCCCGCACGCAGGGTTGCAGACCCAGTACTTC. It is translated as CASTPHAGLQTQYF.

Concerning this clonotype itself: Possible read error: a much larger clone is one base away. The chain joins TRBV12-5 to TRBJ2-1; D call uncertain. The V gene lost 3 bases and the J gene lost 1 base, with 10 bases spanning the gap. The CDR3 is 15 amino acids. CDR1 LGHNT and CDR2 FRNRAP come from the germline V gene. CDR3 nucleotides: TGTGCTAGTGGTTTAAGGGCCAGGTCCTACAATGAGCAGTTCTTC. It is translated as CASGLRARSYNEQFF.

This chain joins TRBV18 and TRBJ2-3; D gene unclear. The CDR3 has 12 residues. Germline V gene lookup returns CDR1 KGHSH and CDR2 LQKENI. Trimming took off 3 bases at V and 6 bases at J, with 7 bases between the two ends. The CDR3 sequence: CASSPTRDTQYF. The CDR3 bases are TGTGCCAGCTCACCTACCCGGGATACGCAGTATTTT.

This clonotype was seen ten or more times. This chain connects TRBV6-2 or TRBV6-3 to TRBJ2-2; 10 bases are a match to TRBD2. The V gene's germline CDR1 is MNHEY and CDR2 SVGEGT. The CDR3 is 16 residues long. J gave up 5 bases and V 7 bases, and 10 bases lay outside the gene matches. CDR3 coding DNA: TGTGCCAGCATACTAGCGGGGAAATTTAGAACCGGGGAGCTGTTTTTT. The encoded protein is CASILAGKFRTGELFF.

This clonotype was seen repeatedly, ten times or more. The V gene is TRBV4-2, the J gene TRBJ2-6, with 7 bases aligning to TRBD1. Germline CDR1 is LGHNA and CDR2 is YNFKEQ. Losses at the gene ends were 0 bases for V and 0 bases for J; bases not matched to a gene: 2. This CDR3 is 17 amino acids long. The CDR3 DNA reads TGTGCCAGCAGCCAAGATCGGGACAGCTCTGGGGCCAACGTCCTGACTTTC. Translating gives CASSQDRDSSGANVLTF.

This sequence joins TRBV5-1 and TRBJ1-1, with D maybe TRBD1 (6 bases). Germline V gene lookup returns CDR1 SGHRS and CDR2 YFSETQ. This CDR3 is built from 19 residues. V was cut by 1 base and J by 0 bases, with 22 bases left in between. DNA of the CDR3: TGCGCCAGCAGCTTGAGGCCGGGGGCGTATTCAGCTATGAACACTGAAGCTTTCTTT. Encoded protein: CASSLRPGAYSAMNTEAFF.

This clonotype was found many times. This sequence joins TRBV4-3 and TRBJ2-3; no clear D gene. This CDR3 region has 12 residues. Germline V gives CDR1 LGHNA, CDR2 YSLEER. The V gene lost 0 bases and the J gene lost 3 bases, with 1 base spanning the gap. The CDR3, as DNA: TGCGCCAGCAGCCAAGAGACAGATACGCAGTATTTT. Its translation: CASSQETDTQYF.

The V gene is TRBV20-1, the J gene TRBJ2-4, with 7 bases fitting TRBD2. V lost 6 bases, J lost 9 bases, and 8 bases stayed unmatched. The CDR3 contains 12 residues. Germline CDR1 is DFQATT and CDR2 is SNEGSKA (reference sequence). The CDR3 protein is CSAATSAGIQYF. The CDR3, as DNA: TGCAGTGCCGCAACTAGCGCGGGCATTCAGTACTTC.

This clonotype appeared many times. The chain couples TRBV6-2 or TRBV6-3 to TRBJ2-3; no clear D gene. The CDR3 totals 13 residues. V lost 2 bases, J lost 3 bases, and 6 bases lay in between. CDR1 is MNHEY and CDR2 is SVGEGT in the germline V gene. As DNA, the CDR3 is TGTGCCAGCAGTTACCTAGGGACAGATACGCAGTATTTT. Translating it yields CASSYLGTDTQYF.

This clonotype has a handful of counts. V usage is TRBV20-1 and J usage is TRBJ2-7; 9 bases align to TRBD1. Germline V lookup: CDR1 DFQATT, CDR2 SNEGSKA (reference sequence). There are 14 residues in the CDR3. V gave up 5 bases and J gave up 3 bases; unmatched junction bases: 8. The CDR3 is CSALPLDRGYEQYF. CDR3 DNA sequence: TGCAGTGCTTTACCTCTGGACAGGGGCTACGAGCAGTACTTC.

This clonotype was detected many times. The chain's CDR3 is CASRGQGETGELFF. The CDR3 DNA sequence: TGTGCCAGCAGAGGACAGGGAGAGACCGGGGAGCTGTTTTTT. V and J are TRBV6-2 or TRBV6-3 and TRBJ2-2; 8 positions match TRBD1. Germline assignment: CDR1 MNHEY and CDR2 SVGEGT. This CDR3 has 14 residues. The V segment lost 6 bases and the J segment 5 bases; nucleotides outside the gene matches: 5.

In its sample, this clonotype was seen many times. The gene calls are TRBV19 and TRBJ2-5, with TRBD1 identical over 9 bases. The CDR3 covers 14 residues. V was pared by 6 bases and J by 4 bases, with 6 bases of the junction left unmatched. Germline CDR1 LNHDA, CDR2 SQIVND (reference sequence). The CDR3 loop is CASRGTGSTETQYF. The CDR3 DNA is TGTGCCAGTAGAGGGACAGGGAGTACAGAGACCCAGTACTTC.

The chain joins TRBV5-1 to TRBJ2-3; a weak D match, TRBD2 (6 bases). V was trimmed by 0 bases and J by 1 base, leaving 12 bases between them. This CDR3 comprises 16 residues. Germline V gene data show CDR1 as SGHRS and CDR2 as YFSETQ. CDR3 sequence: CASSLAGGPGTDTQYF. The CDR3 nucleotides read TGCGCCAGCAGCTTGGCCGGGGGTCCGGGCACAGATACGCAGTATTTT.

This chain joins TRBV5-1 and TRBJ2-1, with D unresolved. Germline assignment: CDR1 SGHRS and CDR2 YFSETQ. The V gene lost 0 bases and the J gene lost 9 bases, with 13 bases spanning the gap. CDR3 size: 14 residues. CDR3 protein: CASSLGSQFLEQFF. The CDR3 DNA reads TGCGCCAGCAGCTTGGGGTCTCAGTTTCTTGAGCAGTTCTTC.

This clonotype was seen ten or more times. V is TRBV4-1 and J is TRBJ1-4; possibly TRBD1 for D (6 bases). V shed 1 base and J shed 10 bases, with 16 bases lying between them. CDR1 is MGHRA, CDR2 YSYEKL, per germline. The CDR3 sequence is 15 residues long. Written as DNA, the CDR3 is TGCGCCAGCAGCCAAGGTGCAGGGGTTACGGGAAAACTGTTTTTT. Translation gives CASSQGAGVTGKLFF.

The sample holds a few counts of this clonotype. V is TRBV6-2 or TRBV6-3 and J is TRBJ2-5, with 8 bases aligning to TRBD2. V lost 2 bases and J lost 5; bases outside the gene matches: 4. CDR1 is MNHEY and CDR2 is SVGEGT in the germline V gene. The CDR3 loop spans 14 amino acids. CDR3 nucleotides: TGTGCCAGCAGTTACCACGGGGGGGCGGAGACCCAGTACTTC. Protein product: CASSYHGGAETQYF.

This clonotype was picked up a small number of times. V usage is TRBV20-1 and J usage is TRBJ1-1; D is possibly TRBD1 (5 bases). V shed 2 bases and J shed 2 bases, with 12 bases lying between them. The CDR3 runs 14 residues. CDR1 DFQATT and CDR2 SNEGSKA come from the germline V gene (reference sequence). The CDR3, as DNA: TGCAGTGCTAGAAAAGGGGCCCAAAACACTGAAGCTTTCTTT. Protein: CSARKGAQNTEAFF.